Shown below are 8 T cell receptor beta chains from a single sample sequenced in a study of T cell responses to AZD1222 COVID-19 vaccine. TCRdb keeps only in-frame clones here, not all; method: immunoSEQ multiplex PCR. The sample contains approximately 100,000 clones, around 85% of which appear only once. The sample consisted of peripheral blood, taken 28 days after the second AZD1222 dose. These TCRs come from an adult who received the AZD1222 COVID-19 vaccine.

The chain combines TRBV7-8 with TRBJ2-3, with 9 positions matching TRBD2. The CDR3 consists of 15 residues. CDR1 is SGHVS, CDR2 FQNEAQ, per germline. The trim removed 5 bases at V and 6 bases at J, leaving 9 bases unmatched. This CDR3 reads CASSPPTSGRDTQYF. The CDR3 DNA reads TGTGCCAGCAGCCCCCCGACTAGCGGTAGGGATACGCAGTATTTT.

A single count supports this clone. For the CDR3, the DNA is TGTGCCAGCAGCCCAGGGGACAGGGAGAACACTGAAGCTTTCTTT. Translated, it gives CASSPGDRENTEAFF. This chain joins TRBV3-1 (or the pseudogene TRBV3-2) and TRBJ1-1, with 9 bases aligning to TRBD1. The CDR3 is 15 amino acids. J was trimmed by 1 base and V by 4 bases; bases with no gene match: 4. Germline CDR1 LGHDT, CDR2 YNNKEL (reference sequence).

V is TRBV7-9 and J is TRBJ1-3, with D unclear. Per the germline V gene, CDR1 is SEHNR and CDR2 is FQNEAQ (reference sequence). The CDR3 sequence is 16 residues long. Trimming shortened V by 4 bases and J by 0 bases, and 13 bases separated the two germline ends. Written as DNA, the CDR3 is TGTGCCAGCAGCTCTACAGACCTCCTCTCTGGAAACACCATATATTTT. It specifies CASSSTDLLSGNTIYF.

V gene TRBV3-1 (or the pseudogene TRBV3-2) combines with J gene TRBJ1-4; 7 bases match TRBD1. This CDR3 comprises 18 residues. Germline lookup yields CDR1 LGHDT and CDR2 YNNKEL (reference sequence). Trimming cost V 5 bases and J 8 bases; bases outside gene matches: 20. CDR3 bases: TGTGCCAGCAGCTCTAGCCTAGGGGGCGAAACAGTACGCGAAAAACTGTTTTTT. Translation gives CASSSSLGGETVREKLFF.

This rearrangement joins TRBV5-8 to TRBJ2-5, with TRBD2 identical over 11 bases. The V gene's germline CDR1 is SGHTS and CDR2 YDEGEE. The CDR3 totals 14 residues. V trimming: 3 bases; J trimming: 4 bases; junction bases outside the gene matches: 2. The chain's CDR3 is CASSWGTSGETQYF. DNA of the CDR3: TGTGCCAGCAGCTGGGGGACTAGCGGAGAGACCCAGTACTTC.

This chain links TRBV3-1 (or the pseudogene TRBV3-2) with TRBJ2-7; 10 nucleotides match TRBD2. The germline CDR1 and CDR2 sequences are LGHDT and YNNKEL (reference sequence). CDR3 length equals 15 residues. Losses at the gene ends were 7 bases for V and 0 bases for J; bases not matched to a gene: 6. The CDR3 spells CASTRTSGNSYEQYF. For the CDR3, the DNA is TGTGCCAGCACTCGGACTAGCGGAAACTCCTACGAGCAGTACTTC.

The chain is built from TRBV3-1 (or the pseudogene TRBV3-2) and TRBJ1-4, with 9 bases aligning to TRBD1. This CDR3 is 15 amino acids long. J gave up 4 bases and V 3 bases, and 3 bases lay outside the gene matches. Per the germline V gene, CDR1 is LGHDT and CDR2 is YNNKEL (reference sequence). The chain's CDR3 is CASSQGGQGNEKLFF. Written as DNA, the CDR3 is TGTGCCAGCAGCCAGGGGGGACAGGGTAATGAAAAACTGTTTTTT.

The V gene is TRBV15, the J gene TRBJ2-3; 12 nucleotides agree with TRBD2. CDR3 length equals 19 residues. Germline CDR1 LNHNV, CDR2 YYDKDF (reference sequence). The V gene end was trimmed by 5 bases and the J gene end by 0 bases; junction bases not matched to a gene: 12. CDR3 amino acids: CATSPRLAGDPYSTDTQYF. CDR3 nucleotide sequence: TGTGCCACCAGCCCGAGACTAGCGGGGGACCCGTATAGCACAGATACGCAGTATTTT.